This TCR beta chain emerged from a study of PD-L1 blockade in urothelial cancer. As regards this clone: Its cognate antigen is unknown.

After removal of 4 bases from V and 6 bases from J, the junction contained 11 bases not matched to a gene. Per the germline V gene, CDR1 is MNHEY and CDR2 is SVGAGI. The CDR3 loop spans 16 amino acids. Findings and caveats of the study: Below-median TCR clonality that was measured in pretreatment blood predicted better survival. Durable-benefit patients had greater expansion of tumor-associated blood clones at 3 weeks.

Libraries were prepared by immunoSEQ multiplex PCR; TCRdb keeps only in-frame clonotypes and omits some of them. The data hold 80,000 to 130,000 clones, with approximately 90% observed a single time. Each patient supplied 1 to 8 pretreatment and on-treatment samples. This specimen was PBMCs, taken around atezolizumab (anti-PD-L1) treatment. The clonotype comes from a woman older than 75 with urothelial cancer. The V call is TRBV6-5, the J call TRBJ1-5; TRBD1 agrees at 8 bases. CDR3 bases: TGTGCCAGCAGTTTCCCCCCGACAGGGGCTCTTCAGCCCCAGCATTTT. It codes for CASSFPPTGALQPQHF.